The clone carrying this TCR beta chain has just a few counts. Its antigen is currently unknown. The sample is drawn from a study of identical twins. This CDR3 spans 15 amino acids. Germline V gene data show CDR1 as MNHEY and CDR2 as SVGEGT. The germline V and J ends were trimmed by 6 bases and 4 bases, with 16 bases remaining between them. A single record per CDR3 protein comes from TCRdb applying MiXCR to the 5' RACE reads. The sample carries 350,000 to 450,000 distinct CDR3 sequences, around 20% recorded once. Overall study findings and caveats: Twins showed weaker excess sharing in their beta out-of-frame sequences. The more abundant beta clonotypes in cord blood had fewer insertions, and memory repertoires did not show this.

In every case, the donor was a healthy Caucasian. The clonotype comes from a man in his forties or fifties in good health. The sequenced sample consisted of naive T cells sorted from blood. The V gene is TRBV6-2 or TRBV6-3, the J gene TRBJ2-1; D may match TRBD1 or TRBD2 (5 bases each). The CDR3 here is CASSPGPRGYNEQFF. In DNA, the CDR3 is TGTGCCAGCAGCCCGGGACCCCGAGGGTACAATGAGCAGTTCTTC.